These 15 T cell receptor beta chains originate from one sample sequenced in a study of a mutant IDH1 vaccine in newly diagnosed glioma. Measured with immunoSEQ multiplex PCR; TCRdb has only the in-frame clones, and not every one. The sample lists about 92,000 clones; around 77% were seen once. Time point defined: baseline, week 1 (first vaccination visit). As to treatment: pre-vaccination baseline after standard-of-care therapy. This material consisted of PBMCs, taken from a glioma patient treated with radiotherapy, temozolomide or both. Source of these receptors: a man in his forties with glioma.

This sequence joins TRBV7-6 and TRBJ2-1, with 7 bases that match TRBD1. V lost 4 bases and J lost 6; bases outside the gene matches: 3. The CDR3 sequence is 13 residues long. Germline-derived CDR1 and CDR2 are SGHVS and FNYEAQ. DNA for the CDR3: TGTGCCAGCAGCTACAGGGGCCGCAATGAGCAGTTCTTC. Translated, it gives CASSYRGRNEQFF. The variable domain in full, with the rest retrieved from reference TRBV7-6 and TRBJ2-1, is GAGVSQSPRYKVTKRGQDVALRCDPISGHVSLYWYRQALGQGPEFLTYFNYEAQQDKSGLPNDRFSAERPEGSISTLTIQRTEQRDSAMYRCASSYRGRNEQFFGPGTRLTVL.

Points on this clone: The junction does not match germline at one end; this may be a read error. CDR3 in DNA: TGTGCTAGCAGAAAAGGGGGGGCCGGGGAGCTGTTTTTT. It translates to CASRKGGAGELFF. The rearrangement joins TRBV7-7 to TRBJ2-2; a weak D match, TRBD2 (7 bases). The CDR3 is 13 residues long. Germline V gives CDR1 SSHAT, CDR2 FNYEAQ (reference sequence).

The V call is TRBV6-6, the J call TRBJ2-7, with 7 bases lining up with TRBD2. Germline loops: CDR1 MNHNY, CDR2 SVGAGI (reference sequence). CDR3 length: 16 residues. Trimming took 4 bases from V and 4 from J; bases not matched to a gene: 13. The CDR3 nucleotides are TGTGCCAGCAGTTCACTCTTTGGCGGGAGTTCGTACGAGCAGTACTTC. This codes for CASSSLFGGSSYEQYF.

The chain combines TRBV7-2 with TRBJ1-5; no definite D call. The length of the CDR3 is 17 residues. The germline CDR1 and CDR2 sequences are SGHTA and FQGNSA. Trimming took 1 base from V and 4 from J, leaving 17 bases between them. As DNA, the CDR3 is TGTGCCAGCAGCTTAGTCGGTACGGGTTGGGGTAATCAGCCCCAGCATTTT. It specifies CASSLVGTGWGNQPQHF. Together with reference TRBV7-2 and TRBJ1-5, the CDR3 gives the full variable domain: GAGVSQSPSNKVTEKGKDVELRCDPISGHTALYWYRQSLGQGLEFLIYFQGNSAPDKSGLPSDRFSAERTGGSVSTLTIQRTQQEDSAVYLCASSLVGTGWGNQPQHFGDGTRLSIL.

The V gene is TRBV2, the J gene TRBJ1-1, with D possibly matching TRBD1 (6 bases). The CDR3 length is 12 residues. CDR1 SNHLY and CDR2 FYNNEI come from the germline V gene. The V gene lost 6 bases and the J gene lost 4 bases, with 9 bases spanning the gap. The CDR3 here is CASREQGTEAFF. CDR3 coding DNA: TGTGCCAGCAGGGAACAGGGCACTGAAGCTTTCTTT.

V is TRBV7-2 and J is TRBJ2-1; tentatively, D is TRBD2 (6 bases). The CDR3 sequence is 15 residues long. V was clipped by 1 base and J by 4 bases, with 11 bases between them. The germline V gene has CDR1 SGHTA and CDR2 FQGNSA. This chain's CDR3 is CASSLGGTSYNEQFF. The CDR3 nucleotides are TGTGCCAGCAGCTTAGGAGGGACTTCATACAATGAGCAGTTCTTC.

V is TRBV5-4 and J is TRBJ2-3, with TRBD2 as a possible D gene (5 bases). Deletions cut 4 bases from V and 2 bases from J, with 11 bases between. This CDR3 contains 14 residues. CDR1 is SGHNT, CDR2 YYREEE, per germline (reference sequence). This CDR3 reads CASSADGLTDTQYF. The CDR3 nucleotides read TGTGCCAGCAGCGCGGACGGACTCACAGATACGCAGTATTTT.

This clone was counted between two and nine times. This chain connects TRBV5-4 to TRBJ1-5; 9 bases align to TRBD1. Germline V gene data show CDR1 as SGHNT and CDR2 as YYREEE (reference sequence). This CDR3 is built from 14 residues. With V trimmed by 3 bases and J by 5 bases, 3 bases remained unmatched. The CDR3 loop reads CASSSGQGDQPQHF. Here the CDR3 DNA reads TGTGCCAGCAGCTCGGGACAGGGCGATCAGCCCCAGCATTTT.

The rearrangement uses TRBV18 and TRBJ1-5; 11 nucleotides agree with TRBD1. V was pared by 5 bases and J by 6 bases, with 6 bases of the junction left unmatched. This CDR3 has 15 amino acids. Germline CDR1 and CDR2: KGHSH and LQKENI. CDR3 DNA: TGTGCCAGCTCATCCGGACAGGGGGCGGGTCAGCCCCAGCATTTT. It specifies CASSSGQGAGQPQHF.

The chain has TRBV5-6 and TRBJ1-3; 10 bases fit TRBD1. Germline loops: CDR1 SGHDT, CDR2 YYEEEE. The CDR3 sequence is 15 residues long. The J segment lost 4 bases and the V segment lost 4 bases, leaving 5 bases of the junction unmatched. Here the CDR3 DNA reads TGTGCCAGCAGCCCGCGGACAGGGGGAGGAAACACCATATATTTT. Translated: CASSPRTGGGNTIYF.

This chain connects TRBV5-4 to TRBJ2-1; no reliable D call. The CDR3 is 11 amino acids. The germline CDR1 and CDR2 sequences are SGHNT and YYREEE (reference sequence). Trimming left V 2 bases short and J 7 bases short, with 4 bases between. The CDR3, as DNA: TGTGCCAGCAGCTTAAGGAATGAGCAGTTCTTC. Its translation: CASSLRNEQFF.

The rearrangement uses TRBV5-1 and TRBJ1-1; possible D gene TRBD1, 6 bases. CDR1 and CDR2 (germline): SGHRS, YFSETQ. V lost 1 base and J lost 6, with 13 bases in between. This CDR3 region has 14 residues. For the CDR3, the DNA is TGCGCCAGCAGCTTGAAACAGGGAGGAGCTGAAGCTTTCTTT. As protein: CASSLKQGGAEAFF.

The chain carries TRBV7-2 and TRBJ2-2; TRBD1 agrees at 7 bases. Germline V gives CDR1 SGHTA, CDR2 FQGNSA. V trimming: 5 bases; J trimming: 6 bases; junction bases outside the gene matches: 12. CDR3 length: 16 amino acids. CDR3 loop: CASSLRLRGGPGELFF. In DNA form, the CDR3 reads TGTGCCAGCAGCCTTAGGCTACGAGGGGGCCCCGGGGAGCTGTTTTTT.

The V gene is TRBV5-4, the J gene TRBJ1-1; a weak D match, TRBD1 (6 bases). Germline V lookup: CDR1 SGHNT, CDR2 YYREEE (reference sequence). The CDR3 extends over 16 amino acids. Trimming removed 4 bases from V and 2 bases from J, with 18 bases in between. In nucleotides, the CDR3 is TGTGCCAGCAGCGATCCGGGACAACTATCAAACACTGAAGCTTTCTTT. Residues: CASSDPGQLSNTEAFF.

The chain uses TRBV5-1 and TRBJ2-2; TRBD1 aligns across 9 bases. The germline gives CDR1 SGHRS, CDR2 YFSETQ. Germline trimming cut 0 bases from V and 6 bases from J; bases unmatched to any gene: 0. The CDR3 is 14 residues long. CDR3 loop: CASSLGQGAGELFF. CDR3 nucleotides: TGCGCCAGCAGCTTGGGACAGGGGGCCGGGGAGCTGTTTTTT.